This T cell receptor (beta chain) was sequenced in a study of cytomegalovirus exposure and HLA in healthy donors. Study summary: Early released data comprised some 91 million unique TCRs from HLA-typed donors. General study findings and limits: Equally common other TCR beta chains were less clonally expanded than HLA-associated ones, a later analysis found. Cytomegalovirus association was listed for about 180 TCR beta chains. Some V segments could not be told apart, so they were left out, TRBV6-2 and TRBV6-3 among them.

The PCR used 60 Vbeta and 13 Jbeta primers. The data were produced by immunoSEQ multiplex PCR, yet TCRdb's version contains in-frame clones alone and is incomplete. Of approximately 180,000 clones listed, around nine tenths were seen once; the top ten hold roughly 1.9%. This CDR3 is 14 amino acids long. V shed 1 base and J 3 bases; nucleotides not matched to a gene: 3. Germline V gene sequence: CDR1 LGHNA, CDR2 YSLEER. Worth noting for this clone: Its antigen is not known.

Specimen: PBMCs. The sequence was obtained from a woman between 18 and 30 years old in good health and CMV-seronegative. The chain combines TRBV4-3 with TRBJ2-7, with TRBD1 identical over 7 bases. In DNA form, the CDR3 reads TGCGCCAGCAGCCAAGTGACAGGGAACTACGAGCAGTACTTC. As protein: CASSQVTGNYEQYF.